The 7 T cell receptor beta chains listed next were all sequenced from one sample in a study of blood T cell repertoires in COVID-19. Some clones are missing from TCRdb's copy, which holds only in-frame ones; the method was immunoSEQ multiplex PCR. The sample holds about 190,000 clones, roughly three quarters seen once. Sequencing was done on a sample of PBMCs or T cells enriched from blood (not recorded which). The receptor set was obtained from a woman between 45 and 65 years old with acute COVID-19.

The chain couples TRBV13 to TRBJ1-1, with D possibly TRBD1 on 5 matching bases. CDR1 and CDR2 from the germline V gene are PRHDT and FYEKMQ (reference sequence). This CDR3 is built from 14 residues. V lost 5 bases, J lost 5 bases, and 15 bases lay in between. CDR3 DNA: TGTGCCAGCAGCCCCTACGGGGAGGGGACTGAAGCTTTCTTT. Its protein product is CASSPYGEGTEAFF.

The chain is built from TRBV7-2 and TRBJ1-6, with 8 bases aligning to TRBD1. From germline, CDR1 is SGHTA and CDR2 FQGNSA. The CDR3 spans 13 residues. With V trimmed by 5 bases and J by 11 bases, 5 bases remained unmatched. CDR3 loop: CASSGPGGPPLHF. The CDR3 region has the DNA TGTGCCAGCAGCGGACCAGGGGGCCCACCCCTCCACTTT.

Worth noting for this clone: One base away lies a much larger clone, so this may be a sequencing read error. Other DNA variants within this sample encode the same CDR3. V is TRBV4-1 and J is TRBJ1-4, with 8 bases identical to TRBD1. The germline V gene encodes CDR1 MGHRA and CDR2 YSYEKL. The V and J ends lost 4 bases and 0 bases, in that order; junction bases with no gene match: 4. CDR3 length: 16 residues. The CDR3: CASSPGQGATNEKLFF. The DNA for the CDR3 is TGCGCCAGCAGCCCCGGACAGGGAGCAACTAATGAAAAACTGTTTTTT.

The chain has TRBV11-2 and TRBJ2-1, with 8 bases aligning to TRBD2. The length of the CDR3 is 14 residues. Germline loops: CDR1 SGHAT, CDR2 FQNNGV. With V trimmed by 2 bases and J by 8 bases, 5 bases remained unmatched. The CDR3 is CASSLQRGIDEQFF. In DNA, the CDR3 is TGTGCCAGCAGCTTACAGCGGGGGATCGATGAGCAGTTCTTC.

The rearrangement uses TRBV19 and TRBJ1-3; TRBD1 might be the D (5 bases). CDR3 size: 14 residues. The V gene's germline CDR1 is LNHDA and CDR2 SQIVND (reference sequence). V was shortened by 6 bases and J by 0 bases, with 9 bases between the two germline ends. The CDR3 DNA is TGTGCCAGTAGCCGGACAAGCTCTGGAAACACCATATATTTT. This sequence encodes CASSRTSSGNTIYF.

The chain links TRBV3-1 (or the pseudogene TRBV3-2) to TRBJ2-5; 7 bases match TRBD2. Per germline, CDR1 LGHDT and CDR2 YNNKEL (reference sequence). CDR3 length: 15 residues. V lost 0 bases and J lost 2; bases outside the gene matches: 3. CDR3 nucleotides: TGTGCCAGCAGCCAAGATCTAGCGGCACAAGAGACCCAGTACTTC. Its translation is CASSQDLAAQETQYF.

The V call is TRBV7-9, the J call TRBJ2-5; 9 bases are shared with TRBD1. V dropped 3 bases and J dropped 2; count of bases not matched to a gene: 4. CDR3 size: 15 residues. Germline loops: CDR1 SEHNR, CDR2 FQNEAQ (reference sequence). CDR3 residues: CASSFGDREQETQYF. In DNA form, the CDR3 reads TGTGCCAGCAGCTTTGGGGACAGGGAGCAAGAGACCCAGTACTTC.